The sample holds one count of the clone carrying this T cell receptor (beta chain). As handled by the study authors: How many nucleated cells were present was estimated from reference gene primer amplification. TCRdb keeps only in-frame clones here, not all; method: immunoSEQ multiplex PCR. V and J calls and clone size come straight from that table; D and trimming were deduced from the DNA. Found here are 100,000 to 150,000 clones, 70% to 85% of them singletons; the top ten hold roughly 15%. This specimen comes from a study of blood T cell repertoires in COVID-19. The TCR originated in a woman in her 50s with acute or convalescent COVID-19. The source material was peripheral blood.

The CDR3 region has the DNA TGTGCCAGTAGTATAGGGCGGGGGGCGGACACTGAAGCTTTCTTT. Protein: CASSIGRGADTEAFF. This chain links TRBV19 with TRBJ1-1; a possible D gene is TRBD1 (6 bases). V shed 1 base and J shed 3 bases, with 12 bases lying between them. This CDR3 spans 15 amino acids. Germline CDR1 is LNHDA and CDR2 is SQIVND (reference sequence).